This T cell receptor beta chain was identified in a study of T cell responses to AZD1222 COVID-19 vaccine. Study-level findings and limits: White British donors predominated, females outnumbered males, and clonal diversity was possibly underestimated. The CD4 TCRs associated with vaccination extended across spike and predominated at 160-218 and 743-854.

Concerning this clone: Its antigen remains unknown.

Germline V gives CDR1 MNHEY, CDR2 SVGAGI. The V gene lost 8 bases and the J gene lost 2 bases, with 9 bases spanning the gap. CDR3 length: 12 amino acids. Repertoires were generated with immunoSEQ multiplex PCR, while TCRdb's copy carries only in-frame clones and drops some. The data contain 120,000 to 150,000 clones, approximately 87% of them singletons. This clonotype originated in an adult who received the AZD1222 COVID-19 vaccine. The sample in question was peripheral blood, obtained 28 days after the second AZD1222 dose. The rearrangement links TRBV6-5 to TRBJ2-5, with D maybe TRBD2 (6 bases). In nucleotides, the CDR3 is TGTGCCAGCCTCGGGGGACAAGAGACCCAGTACTTC. The encoded protein is CASLGGQETQYF.